The 19 T cell receptor beta chains in this list originate from one sample, sequenced in a study of blood T cell repertoires in COVID-19. Assay: immunoSEQ multiplex PCR; the TCRdb copy retains only in-frame clones and omits some. The sample comprises 250,000 to 300,000 clones, approximately 89% of which are singletons, and around 2.2% rests with the top ten. The sample taken for sequencing was peripheral blood. These receptors were collected from a woman in her 30s with COVID-19, enrolled during active disease.

This clone occurred a few times. This chain joins TRBV6-4 and TRBJ2-1; TRBD2 matches at 14 bases. Germline-derived CDR1 and CDR2 are MRHNA and SNTAGT. The V segment lost 2 bases and the J segment 15 bases; nucleotides outside the gene matches: 12. CDR3 size: 16 residues. CDR3: CASSDNSGTSGSQWFF. The CDR3 region has the DNA TGTGCCAGCAGTGACAACTCAGGGACTAGCGGGAGTCAATGGTTCTTC.

The DNA of the CDR3 is TGTGCCAGCAGCCAAGACCGGGGAAACAGATACGAGCAGTACTTC. Its protein is CASSQDRGNRYEQYF. This chain connects TRBV14 to TRBJ2-7; D is possibly TRBD2 (5 bases). V dropped 0 bases and J dropped 4 bases, with 13 bases sitting between them. Germline lookup yields CDR1 SGHDN and CDR2 FVKESK. There are 15 residues in the CDR3.

The chain carries TRBV12-3 or TRBV12-4 and TRBJ2-5; TRBD1 agrees at 8 bases. The CDR3 spans 13 residues. V lost 6 bases to trimming and J lost 9 bases; unmatched junction nucleotides: 9. CDR3: CASRGEQGVAQYF. Written as DNA, the CDR3 is TGTGCCAGCAGGGGGGAACAGGGGGTGGCCCAGTACTTC.

This sequence joins TRBV7-2 and TRBJ1-3; 8 nucleotides align to TRBD1. J gave up 2 bases and V 5 bases, and 5 bases lay outside the gene matches. The CDR3 sequence is 15 residues long. Germline V lookup: CDR1 SGHTA, CDR2 FQGNSA. CDR3 bases: TGTGCCAGCAGCCCCAGGGGGCCCACTGGAAACACCATATATTTT. As protein: CASSPRGPTGNTIYF.

The rearrangement links TRBV30 to TRBJ2-1; D gene ambiguous. V was pared by 3 bases and J by 0 bases, with 15 bases between. Germline V gene data show CDR1 as GTSNPN and CDR2 as SVGIG (reference sequence). This CDR3 has 16 amino acids. DNA of the CDR3: TGTGCCTGGAGGCCCCTCGCAGAAAGCTCCTACAATGAGCAGTTCTTC. The encoded protein is CAWRPLAESSYNEQFF.

The V call is TRBV25-1, the J call TRBJ2-1, with TRBD2 as a possible D gene (5 bases). Germline CDR1 and CDR2: MGHDK and SYGVNS. V lost 5 bases and J 6 bases, leaving 14 bases between the germline ends. The CDR3 extends over 14 amino acids. The DNA of the CDR3 is TGTGCCAGCAGTACCCCCGGAGGATTCAATGAGCAGTTCTTC. This codes for CASSTPGGFNEQFF.

DNA for the CDR3: TGTGCCAGCAGCCAAGTACAGGTCCCCTATGGCTACACCTTC. Translation gives CASSQVQVPYGYTF. The chain joins TRBV14 to TRBJ1-2, with D possibly matching TRBD1 (5 bases). The CDR3 has 14 amino acids. CDR1 and CDR2 from the germline V gene are SGHDN and FVKESK. The V end was cut by 1 base, the J end by 4 bases, with 10 bases between.

This clone was observed once. This chain uses TRBV12-2 with TRBJ1-4; the table's D gene call, TRBD1, was not cross checked with the DNA. TRBV12-2 represents a pseudogene. CDR3 length equals 15 residues. The CDR3 DNA sequence: TGTGCAAGTCGCGCGAGGACAGGAACTAATGAAAAACTGTTTTTT. Its translation is CASRARTGTNEKLFF.

In nucleotides, the CDR3 is TGCGCCAGCAGGACAGGGATGGACACCGGGGAGCTGTTTTTT. Translating gives CASRTGMDTGELFF. V and J are TRBV10-1 and TRBJ2-2; 7 nucleotides align to TRBD1. V trimming: 6 bases; J trimming: 3 bases; junction bases outside the gene matches: 4. Germline V gene sequence: CDR1 WNHNN, CDR2 SYGVQD (reference sequence). This CDR3 contains 14 residues.

The CDR3, as DNA: TGTGCCACGCGACAGAGAGGTGAAGCTTTCTTT. It translates to CATRQRGEAFF. The V call is TRBV2, the J call TRBJ1-1, with TRBD1 as a possible D gene (5 bases). The CDR3 is made up of 11 amino acids. V lost 10 bases and J 7 bases, leaving 13 bases between the germline ends. The germline gives CDR1 SNHLY, CDR2 FYNNEI.

The rearrangement uses TRBV30 and TRBJ2-1; 13 nucleotides agree with TRBD2. The CDR3 extends over 17 amino acids. J lost 4 bases, V lost 1 base, and 7 bases had no gene match. CDR1 is GTSNPN, CDR2 SVGIG, per germline (reference sequence). CDR3 nucleotide sequence: TGTGCCTGGAGTGCGCCGACTAGCGGGAGGAAATACAATGAGCAGTTCTTC. It codes for CAWSAPTSGRKYNEQFF.

This rearrangement joins TRBV14 to TRBJ1-3; perhaps TRBD1 as D (6 bases). The CDR3 contains 16 residues. From germline, CDR1 is SGHDN and CDR2 FVKESK. With 0 bases removed from V and 3 bases from J, the gap between germline ends came to 12 bases. The DNA of the CDR3 is TGTGCCAGCAGCCAAGATGCATACAGGGTTGGAAACACCATATATTTT. This gives the protein CASSQDAYRVGNTIYF.

V is TRBV5-1 and J is TRBJ1-1; TRBD1 agrees at 9 bases. Trimming took 1 base from V and 3 from J; bases not matched to a gene: 4. Looked up from germline, CDR1 is SGHRS and CDR2 is YFSETQ. The CDR3 consists of 15 residues. CDR3 protein: CASSLSRTGDTEAFF. The CDR3 bases are TGCGCCAGCAGCTTGAGCCGGACAGGGGACACTGAAGCTTTCTTT.

This clone is a singleton in its sample. The rearrangement links TRBV6-5 to TRBJ1-5; tentatively, D is TRBD1 (5 bases). The CDR3 is 13 residues long. V dropped 5 bases and J dropped 3 bases, with 8 bases sitting between them. Germline V gene sequence: CDR1 MNHEY, CDR2 SVGAGI. The CDR3 spells CASSPGYNQPQHF. CDR3 coding DNA: TGTGCCAGCAGTCCAGGGTACAATCAGCCCCAGCATTTT.

This clone has a single count. The chain uses TRBV19 and TRBJ2-5; D may be TRBD2 (6 bases). The ends were cut back, 5 bases at V and 0 bases at J, with 10 bases in the middle. Germline V CDR1 and CDR2: LNHDA, SQIVND (reference sequence). This CDR3 spans 14 amino acids. Here the CDR3 reads CASSPRENQETQYF. CDR3 nucleotide sequence: TGTGCCAGTAGTCCCCGGGAGAACCAAGAGACCCAGTACTTC. The variable domain in full, with the rest retrieved from reference TRBV19 and TRBJ2-5, is DGGITQSPKYLFRKEGQNVTLSCEQNLNHDAMYWYRQDPGQGLRLIYYSQIVNDFQKGDIAEGYSVSREKKESFPLTVTSAQKNPTAFYLCASSPRENQETQYFGPGTRLLVL.

This clone came up once. CDR3 residues: CASSLRYYQNTEAFF. CDR3 nucleotides: TGTGCCAGCAGCTTACGATACTACCAGAACACTGAAGCTTTCTTT. The chain recombines TRBV11-2 with TRBJ1-1, with no clear D. V gave up 2 bases and J gave up 1 base, with 11 bases separating them. CDR1 and CDR2 (germline): SGHAT, FQNNGV. The CDR3 spans 15 residues.

This clone has a handful of counts. In DNA, the CDR3 is TGTGCCAGCAGTGAAGCGCTTAGGGACAGGGGTAAGCCCCAGCATTTT. Translating gives CASSEALRDRGKPQHF. The V and J genes are TRBV2 and TRBJ1-5; 10 nucleotides match TRBD1. Per germline, CDR1 SNHLY and CDR2 FYNNEI. This CDR3 region has 16 residues. With 0 bases clipped from V and 8 bases from J, the junction kept 7 bases outside the gene matches. Combining the CDR3 with reference TRBV2 and TRBJ1-5 gives the whole variable domain EPEVTQTPSHQVTQMGQEVILRCVPISNHLYFYWYRQILGQKVEFLVSFYNNEISEKSEIFDDQFSVERPDGSNFTLKIRSTKLEDSAMYFCASSEALRDRGKPQHFGDGTRLSIL.

The chain is built from TRBV20-1 and TRBJ2-1; D gene ambiguous. Trimming cost V 6 bases and J 8 bases, with 11 bases left between them. This CDR3 region has 11 residues. The germline CDR1 and CDR2 sequences are DFQATT and SNEGSKA (reference sequence). CDR3 DNA sequence: TGCAGTGCCCTTAGTAGCTATGAGCAGTTCTTC. Amino acid sequence: CSALSSYEQFF.

The chain couples TRBV12-2 to TRBJ2-7; the DNA was not used to check the table's D call, TRBD1. TRBV12-2 is flagged as a pseudogene. The CDR3 contains 12 residues. CDR3 amino acids: CASPNISYEQYF. In DNA, the CDR3 is TGTGCAAGTCCCAACATAAGCTACGAGCAGTACTTC.